This record concerns one T cell receptor beta chain sequence. Each participant's cohort was designated according to participant-reported clinical history. Trimming removed 0 bases from V and 6 bases from J; junction bases left unmatched: 8. The germline V gene encodes CDR1 SGDLS and CDR2 YYNGEE. This CDR3 has 16 residues. Authors' processing steps: Researchers report that nucleated cell counts were estimated from reference gene primer amplification. TCRdb's copy holds only in-frame clones and misses some; the assay was immunoSEQ multiplex PCR. The D gene and trimming were derived from the DNA, and the V and J assignments and clone size from that table. Among 250,000 to 350,000 clones, 80% to 95% were seen once, and the ten largest hold roughly 18%. This entry is derived from a study of blood T cell repertoires in COVID-19. Study-wide context: T cells, B-cell-depleted T cells, or PBMCs supplied cDNA or gDNA.

This receptor was obtained from a young woman who had recovered from COVID-19. Material for sequencing was PBMCs or T cells enriched from blood (not recorded which). The V call is TRBV9, the J call TRBJ2-1; 8 bases are shared with TRBD2. The chain's CDR3 is CASSVGTSFSFNEQFF. As DNA, the CDR3 is TGTGCCAGCAGCGTAGGGACTAGCTTTAGTTTCAATGAGCAGTTCTTC.